The 22 T cell receptor beta chains below come from one sample, sequenced in a study of blood T cell repertoires in COVID-19. Repertoires were generated with immunoSEQ multiplex PCR, while TCRdb's copy carries only in-frame clones and drops some. Seen here are approximately 90,000 clones, 90% observed once, and the top ten hold less than 2%. The sequenced sample was peripheral blood. These receptors were collected from a man in his fifties or sixties with acute or convalescent COVID-19.

V is TRBV24-1 and J is TRBJ1-1; 7 nucleotides line up with TRBD1. The junction had 4 bases not matched to a gene; V was cut back by 7 bases and J by 3 bases. Germline loops: CDR1 KGHDR, CDR2 SFDVKD. The CDR3 is 13 amino acids. This chain's CDR3 is CATRQGVDTEAFF. DNA of the CDR3: TGTGCCACCAGGCAGGGGGTGGACACTGAAGCTTTCTTT.

The gene calls are TRBV19 and TRBJ1-1; 10 bases are a match to TRBD1. The CDR3 spans 16 residues. With 5 bases clipped from V and 5 bases from J, the junction kept 11 bases outside the gene matches. Germline V gives CDR1 LNHDA, CDR2 SQIVND (reference sequence). The CDR3 is CASSPQTGGGVTEAFF. The CDR3 nucleotides are TGTGCCAGTAGTCCCCAGACAGGGGGCGGTGTAACTGAAGCTTTCTTT. Full variable domain (rest looked up from reference TRBV19 and TRBJ1-1): DGGITQSPKYLFRKEGQNVTLSCEQNLNHDAMYWYRQDPGQGLRLIYYSQIVNDFQKGDIAEGYSVSREKKESFPLTVTSAQKNPTAFYLCASSPQTGGGVTEAFFGQGTRLTVV.

The rearrangement links TRBV19 to TRBJ2-1; 8 bases fit TRBD1. CDR3 length: 16 amino acids. The germline V gene has CDR1 LNHDA and CDR2 SQIVND (reference sequence). After removal of 5 bases from V and 2 bases from J, the junction contained 8 bases not matched to a gene. The CDR3 sequence: CASSAQGARPYNEQFF. Written as DNA, the CDR3 is TGTGCCAGTAGTGCCCAGGGGGCGCGACCCTACAATGAGCAGTTCTTC.

CDR3 bases: TGTGCCAGTAGTATAACAGTTTTTGGCTCCGGGGCCAACGTCCTGACTTTC. It yields the protein CASSITVFGSGANVLTF. The chain uses TRBV19 and TRBJ2-6, with unresolved D. Trimming removed 2 bases from V and 4 bases from J, with 15 bases in between. Germline CDR1 and CDR2: LNHDA and SQIVND (reference sequence). The CDR3 has 17 residues.

The V and J genes are TRBV5-8 and TRBJ1-1, with a possible D match to TRBD1 (5 bases). Germline CDR1 reads SGHTS; CDR2 reads YDEGEE. V was cut by 1 base and J by 0 bases, with 7 bases left in between. CDR3 length equals 14 residues. The CDR3 nucleotides read TGTGCCAGCAGCTTGCCGGGGGTGAACACTGAAGCTTTCTTT. Translated: CASSLPGVNTEAFF. Based on the CDR3 plus reference TRBV5-8 and TRBJ1-1, the full variable domain is EAGVTQSPTHLIKTRGQQATLRCSPISGHTSVYWYQQALGLGLQFLLWYDEGEERNRGNFPPRFSGRQFPNYSSELNVNALELEDSALYLCASSLPGVNTEAFFGQGTRLTVV.

The rearrangement joins TRBV6-5 to TRBJ2-7; 7 bases line up with TRBD1. Germline V gene lookup returns CDR1 MNHEY and CDR2 SVGAGI. The CDR3 is made up of 12 amino acids. CDR3: CAVRGSSGEQYF. In DNA, the CDR3 is TGTGCTGTCAGGGGGTCTTCGGGTGAGCAGTACTTC.

V gene TRBV19 combines with J gene TRBJ1-6; 7 nucleotides align to TRBD1. The ends lost 6 bases at V and 5 bases at J; junction bases unmatched: 4. The CDR3 is made up of 14 amino acids. Germline V gives CDR1 LNHDA, CDR2 SQIVND (reference sequence). CDR3 residues: CASRGGADNSPLHF. The CDR3 nucleotides are TGTGCCAGTAGAGGGGGCGCCGATAATTCACCCCTCCACTTT.

In this sample, this clone turned up once. The J gene is TRBJ1-1, the V gene TRBV20-1; D remains unclear. From germline, CDR1 is DFQATT and CDR2 SNEGSKA (reference sequence). Trimming shortened V by 3 bases and J by 6 bases, and 8 bases separated the two germline ends. The CDR3 spans 11 residues. CDR3 in DNA: TGCAGTGCTAGTTGGTCGGCTGAAGCTTTCTTT. Its protein product is CSASWSAEAFF.

This clone occurred once. The V call is TRBV21-1, the J call TRBJ2-5; the table gives TRBD1 as D, unverified against the DNA. TRBV21-1 is a recognized pseudogene. This CDR3 has 14 amino acids. The CDR3 reads CASISSGGLETQYF. CDR3 coding DNA: TGTGCCAGCATCTCATCAGGGGGCTTGGAGACCCAGTACTTC.

V is TRBV6-6 and J is TRBJ2-2, with 12 bases fitting TRBD2. V was clipped by 5 bases and J by 1 base; unmatched bases: 11. The CDR3 runs 19 residues. CDR1 is MNHNY, CDR2 SVGAGI, per germline (reference sequence). This CDR3 is CASSQTYPGLAGNTGELFF. The CDR3 DNA is TGTGCCAGCAGTCAAACTTATCCGGGACTAGCGGGGAACACCGGGGAGCTGTTTTTT.

This clone was picked up one time. The V call is TRBV19, the J call TRBJ2-3, with 9 bases aligning to TRBD2. The germline gives CDR1 LNHDA, CDR2 SQIVND (reference sequence). Trimming at V came to 7 bases and at J to 4 bases, leaving 6 bases not matched to a gene. The CDR3 extends over 14 amino acids. The DNA of the CDR3 is TGTGCCAGTACCGCGCGGGGGGGCCCAGATACGCAGTATTTT. It codes for CASTARGGPDTQYF.

The gene calls are TRBV3-1 (or the pseudogene TRBV3-2) and TRBJ1-2, with D possibly matching TRBD1 (5 bases). CDR3 length equals 15 residues. CDR1 is LGHDT and CDR2 is YNNKEL in the germline V gene (reference sequence). V was shortened by 4 bases and J by 2 bases, with 14 bases between the two germline ends. In DNA form, the CDR3 reads TGTGCCAGCAGCCCTCCCCGGGGGGGAAACTATGGCTACACCTTC. Translation gives CASSPPRGGNYGYTF.

V and J are TRBV10-3 and TRBJ1-2, with unresolved D. CDR1 and CDR2 (germline): ENHRY, SYGVKD. The CDR3 runs 12 residues. With 3 bases removed from V and 4 bases from J, the gap between germline ends came to 6 bases. The CDR3 sequence: CAISDSGYGYTF. As DNA, the CDR3 is TGTGCCATCAGTGATTCGGGCTATGGCTACACCTTC.

The chain recombines TRBV19 with TRBJ2-7; 9 bases agree with TRBD1. CDR3 length: 15 residues. Unmatched junction bases numbered 13, after V lost 10 bases and J lost 3 bases. Germline-derived CDR1 and CDR2 are LNHDA and SQIVND (reference sequence). In nucleotides, the CDR3 is TGTGCCACCATGCCGGGACAGGGAATAGACTACGAGCAGTACTTC. Translating it yields CATMPGQGIDYEQYF.

This chain joins TRBV30 and TRBJ1-5, with 9 nucleotides matching TRBD1. Per the germline V gene, CDR1 is GTSNPN and CDR2 is SVGIG (reference sequence). This CDR3 contains 17 residues. V was pared by 2 bases and J by 4 bases, with 12 bases of the junction left unmatched. CDR3 loop: CAWSLTGGSLGNQPQHF. CDR3 DNA sequence: TGTGCCTGGAGTCTGACAGGGGGTTCTTTGGGGAATCAGCCCCAGCATTTT.

This rearrangement joins TRBV30 to TRBJ1-2, with D uncertain. The ends were cut back, 0 bases at V and 2 bases at J, with 10 bases in the middle. There are 14 residues in the CDR3. Germline-derived CDR1 and CDR2 are GTSNPN and SVGIG (reference sequence). CDR3 residues: CAWSVQTGNYGYTF. CDR3 nucleotide sequence: TGTGCCTGGAGTGTACAGACGGGAAACTATGGCTACACCTTC.

This chain connects TRBV5-1 to TRBJ2-5; TRBD1 aligns across 11 bases. Germline CDR1 SGHRS, CDR2 YFSETQ. CDR3 length: 16 amino acids. V trimming: 4 bases; J trimming: 0 bases; junction bases outside the gene matches: 5. Here the CDR3 DNA reads TGCGCCAGCAGCGGAGGGACAGGGGGTTACCAAGAGACCCAGTACTTC. It specifies CASSGGTGGYQETQYF.

The chain employs TRBV19 and TRBJ1-3, with D possibly matching TRBD1 (6 bases). The V end lost 4 bases, the J end lost 0 bases, and 13 bases lay between the germline ends. From germline, CDR1 is LNHDA and CDR2 SQIVND (reference sequence). The CDR3 loop spans 16 amino acids. The CDR3 here is CASSKTGIFSGNTIYF. The CDR3 DNA follows: TGTGCCAGTAGTAAGACAGGAATTTTCTCTGGAAACACCATATATTTT.

The chain combines TRBV5-1 with TRBJ1-2; D might be TRBD1 (6 bases). V dropped 4 bases and J dropped 3 bases, with 16 bases sitting between them. The CDR3 length is 15 residues. Germline CDR1 SGHRS, CDR2 YFSETQ. The CDR3 DNA follows: TGCGCCAGCAGCCACAAGGGGGGGAGCGACTATGGCTACACCTTC. It encodes CASSHKGGSDYGYTF.

There are a few counts of this clone. V is TRBV5-1 and J is TRBJ2-3, with 7 nucleotides matching TRBD1. The germline V gene has CDR1 SGHRS and CDR2 YFSETQ. V lost 1 base to trimming and J lost 4 bases; unmatched junction nucleotides: 9. The CDR3 contains 16 residues. Here the CDR3 reads CASSLRSQGVADTQYF. CDR3 nucleotide sequence: TGCGCCAGCAGCTTGAGGTCCCAGGGGGTCGCAGATACGCAGTATTTT.

J is TRBJ2-3 and V is TRBV5-4; D uncertain. The CDR3 totals 12 residues. Trimming removed 4 bases from V and 0 bases from J, with 3 bases in between. Germline CDR1 SGHNT, CDR2 YYREEE (reference sequence). The CDR3 DNA follows: TGTGCCAGCAGCGTAAGCACAGATACGCAGTATTTT. It yields the protein CASSVSTDTQYF.

The chain links TRBV9 to TRBJ2-1, with 12 positions matching TRBD2. The germline CDR1 and CDR2 sequences are SGDLS and YYNGEE. The CDR3 sequence is 16 residues long. The trim removed 0 bases at V and 10 bases at J, leaving 8 bases unmatched. For the CDR3, the DNA is TGTGCCAGCAGCGTAGGGGCTAGCGGGGGGGCCCGGGAGCAGTTCTTC. Amino acids: CASSVGASGGAREQFF.